These 31 T cell receptor beta chains came from one sample sequenced in a study of T-cell reconstitution after alpha-beta-depleted transplantation in children. Preparing the TCRbeta library involved the use of unique molecular identifiers. TCRdb re-called the PCR reads through MiXCR, storing one row per CDR3 protein. The sample carries around 600,000 distinct CDR3 sequences, 23% recorded once. The sample in question was PBMCs, mostly from graft donor cells, obtained 360 days after TCRalphabeta/CD19-depleted stem cell transplant. These receptors all stem from a boy younger than two who had a stem cell transplant for acute myeloid leukemia, so the T cells may come from the graft donor.

V is TRBV12-3 or TRBV12-4 and J is TRBJ2-2; TRBD1 aligns across 7 bases. The CDR3 sequence is 15 residues long. Unmatched junction bases numbered 7, after V lost 8 bases and J lost 1 base. The CDR3 is CASSPTGRNTGELFF. The CDR3 DNA is TGTGCCAGCTCACCGACAGGGCGGAACACCGGGGAGCTGTTTTTT.

This clonotype appeared many times. V gene TRBV5-1 combines with J gene TRBJ2-1; tentatively, D is TRBD2 (7 bases). V was cut by 0 bases and J by 3 bases, with 19 bases left in between. The CDR3 contains 18 residues. Germline-derived CDR1 and CDR2 are SGHRS and YFSETQ. CDR3 in DNA: TGCGCCAGCAGCTTGGGGGGTTGGGAGGGGGGCTTCTACAATGAGCAGTTCTTC. The encoded protein is CASSLGGWEGGFYNEQFF.

This clonotype was seen a few times. The chain couples TRBV20-1 to TRBJ1-2; D is possibly TRBD1 (6 bases). V lost 2 bases and J lost 6, with 19 bases in between. The V gene's germline CDR1 is DFQATT and CDR2 SNEGSKA (reference sequence). The CDR3 sequence is 15 residues long. CDR3 in amino acids: CSARTTGQGFHGYTF. CDR3 coding DNA: TGCAGTGCTAGAACCACCGGTCAGGGGTTTCATGGCTACACCTTC.

At least ten counts were recorded for this clonotype. This chain links TRBV28 with TRBJ2-7; D might be TRBD1 (6 bases). The CDR3 is 14 amino acids. V gave up 5 bases and J gave up 0 bases, with 11 bases separating them. Germline CDR1 is MDHEN and CDR2 is SYDVKM. The CDR3 sequence: CASSSDRLSYEQYF. CDR3 coding DNA: TGTGCCAGCAGTAGTGACAGGCTCTCCTACGAGCAGTACTTC.

There are a few counts of this clonotype. The J gene is TRBJ2-5, the V gene TRBV20-1; 9 bases line up with TRBD1. Germline trimming cut 5 bases from V and 7 bases from J; bases unmatched to any gene: 8. The CDR3 is 13 amino acids. The germline V gene encodes CDR1 DFQATT and CDR2 SNEGSKA (reference sequence). CDR3 bases: TGCAGTGCTTCAACAGGGGGCCTTGGGACCCAGTACTTC. The encoded protein is CSASTGGLGTQYF.

This chain uses TRBV29-1 with TRBJ1-2; possible D gene TRBD1, 5 bases. CDR1 is SQVTM and CDR2 is ANQGSEA in the germline V gene. The ends were cut back, 1 base at V and 6 bases at J, with 12 bases in the middle. This CDR3 has 13 amino acids. CDR3 region: CSVEVDKEDGYTF. Written as DNA, the CDR3 is TGCAGCGTTGAAGTGGACAAAGAGGATGGCTACACCTTC.

The chain links TRBV20-1 to TRBJ2-5, with D unclear. There are 14 residues in the CDR3. CDR1 is DFQATT, CDR2 SNEGSKA, per germline (reference sequence). The V end was cut by 2 bases, the J end by 2 bases, with 12 bases between. For the CDR3, the DNA is TGCAGTGCTAGAAGGGATCTGTCTCAAGAGACCCAGTACTTC. Protein sequence: CSARRDLSQETQYF.

This clonotype was picked up many times. Written as DNA, the CDR3 is TGCAGTGCTTTCGCTTACAGTGGATTATTGATTTCACCCCTCCACTTT. Its translation: CSAFAYSGLLISPLHF. The rearrangement joins TRBV20-1 to TRBJ1-6; unclear D gene. Germline-derived CDR1 and CDR2 are DFQATT and SNEGSKA (reference sequence). The V end was cut by 5 bases, the J end by 9 bases, with 23 bases between. The CDR3 consists of 16 residues.

In the case of this clonotype: This may come from a read error, since a much larger clone is one base off. The chain couples TRBV20-1 to TRBJ2-7, with TRBD2 matching 11 bases. There are 17 residues in the CDR3. The germline V gene encodes CDR1 DFQATT and CDR2 SNEGSKA (reference sequence). CDR3 sequence reads: CCAHGGSTSGDSYEQYF. CDR3 nucleotide sequence: TGCTGTGCCCATGGGGGGTCGACTAGCGGGGACTCCTACGAGCAGTACTTC.

This clonotype was seen only a few times. The CDR3 region has the DNA TGCAGTGCCCTGGCATGGGAACCCTGGAGGTCTGGAAACACCATATATTTT. Its translation is CSALAWEPWRSGNTIYF. The rearrangement joins TRBV20-1 to TRBJ1-3; D is unresolved. V lost 6 bases and J lost 1, with 22 bases in between. The CDR3 contains 17 residues. CDR1 is DFQATT, CDR2 SNEGSKA, per germline (reference sequence).

This clonotype was seen many times. The CDR3 bases are TGTGCCAGCAGCCAAGGTGGCCGTCTGAACACCGGGGAGCTGTTTTTT. Amino acid sequence: CASSQGGRLNTGELFF. This chain joins TRBV27 and TRBJ2-2; D ambiguous. The length of the CDR3 is 16 residues. Germline V gene sequence: CDR1 MNHEY, CDR2 SMNVEV (reference sequence). Trimming pared 6 bases from V and 1 base from J, leaving 15 bases between.

The chain recombines TRBV20-1 with TRBJ1-4; TRBD1 agrees at 11 bases. Trimming removed 5 bases from V and 5 bases from J; junction bases left unmatched: 10. This CDR3 is built from 16 residues. Germline CDR1 and CDR2: DFQATT and SNEGSKA (reference sequence). The CDR3 sequence: CSAWPGQGEVNEKLFF. CDR3 DNA sequence: TGCAGTGCTTGGCCGGGACAGGGGGAAGTGAATGAAAAACTGTTTTTT.

This clonotype has a count of ten or more. The chain is built from TRBV15 and TRBJ2-7, with D perhaps TRBD2 (6 bases). The CDR3 length is 15 residues. Germline CDR1 and CDR2: LNHNV and YYDKDF (reference sequence). Trimming cost V 4 bases and J 2 bases, with 15 bases left between them. The CDR3 spells CATSTRFSGTYEQYF. The CDR3 bases are TGTGCCACCAGCACCCGGTTTAGCGGTACCTACGAGCAGTACTTC.

On this clonotype itself: This could be a read error, since a much larger clone is one nucleotide away. The chain recombines TRBV18 with TRBJ2-1; D not certain. Germline CDR1 and CDR2: KGHSH and LQKENI. This CDR3 has 15 amino acids. Trimming left V 3 bases short and J 12 bases short, with 21 bases between. The CDR3 nucleotides read TGTGCCAGCTCACCCGTCGACAAGGGATATCCTGTGCAGTTCTTC. Translating gives CASSPVDKGYPVQFF.

This chain joins TRBV7-3 and TRBJ2-1; 7 bases map to TRBD2. The CDR3 totals 16 residues. Looked up from germline, CDR1 is SGHTA and CDR2 is FQGTGA. With 0 bases clipped from V and 6 bases from J, the junction kept 8 bases outside the gene matches. The CDR3 DNA reads TGTGCCAGCAGCTTAACAGCCGGGACTACAGCCAATGAGCAGTTCTTC. This sequence encodes CASSLTAGTTANEQFF.

This chain connects TRBV10-3 to TRBJ2-3, with 11 bases that match TRBD2. The V gene end was trimmed by 6 bases and the J gene end by 6 bases; junction bases not matched to a gene: 17. This CDR3 region has 18 residues. Germline assignment: CDR1 ENHRY and CDR2 SYGVKD. The DNA of the CDR3 is TGTGCCATCAGCCGCCGGGGGCTAGCGGGGGGCGGCCGTGATACGCAGTATTTT. Amino acids: CAISRRGLAGGGRDTQYF.

This chain uses TRBV7-2 with TRBJ2-5; D is undetermined. Trimming removed 4 bases at V and 4 bases at J, with 13 bases between. Germline V gene data show CDR1 as SGHTA and CDR2 as FQGNSA. The CDR3 runs 14 residues. The CDR3 loop reads CASSSPAELETQYF. DNA for the CDR3: TGTGCCAGCAGCTCCCCGGCGGAATTAGAGACCCAGTACTTC.

The chain uses TRBV4-2 and TRBJ1-2; D gene ambiguous. V was shortened by 1 base and J by 4 bases, with 13 bases between the two germline ends. Germline V CDR1 and CDR2: LGHNA, YNFKEQ. CDR3 length: 15 residues. The CDR3 sequence: CASSQGISKFYGYTF. In DNA, the CDR3 is TGTGCCAGCAGCCAAGGGATATCAAAGTTCTATGGCTACACCTTC.

This clonotype showed up many times. V usage is TRBV20-1 and J usage is TRBJ2-1; 8 bases fit TRBD1. Trimming cost V 2 bases and J 4 bases; bases outside gene matches: 13. The CDR3 spans 17 residues. CDR1 is DFQATT and CDR2 is SNEGSKA in the germline V gene (reference sequence). CDR3 protein: CSARLRADRGRYNEQFF. CDR3 DNA: TGCAGTGCTAGACTTAGGGCTGACAGGGGCCGTTACAATGAGCAGTTCTTC.

This clonotype showed up many times. The gene calls are TRBV7-6 and TRBJ2-2, with 7 positions matching TRBD2. The CDR3 contains 12 residues. V trimming: 8 bases; J trimming: 5 bases; junction bases outside the gene matches: 2. Germline V gene lookup returns CDR1 SGHVS and CDR2 FNYEAQ. CDR3 region: CASGGGTGELFF. The CDR3 DNA is TGTGCCAGCGGGGGAGGGACCGGGGAGCTGTTTTTT. The complete variable domain, with remaining parts taken from reference TRBV7-6 and TRBJ2-2, reads GAGVSQSPRYKVTKRGQDVALRCDPISGHVSLYWYRQALGQGPEFLTYFNYEAQQDKSGLPNDRFSAERPEGSISTLTIQRTEQRDSAMYRCASGGGTGELFFGEGSRLTVL.

This clonotype was recorded many times. The chain carries TRBV6-2 or TRBV6-3 and TRBJ2-1, with 11 positions matching TRBD2. The CDR3 runs 16 residues. J gave up 7 bases and V 0 bases, and 5 bases lay outside the gene matches. Germline-derived CDR1 and CDR2 are MNHEY and SVGEGT. This CDR3 reads CASSYSASGGQNEQFF. The CDR3 DNA reads as TGTGCCAGCAGTTACTCGGCTAGCGGGGGGCAAAATGAGCAGTTCTTC.

The CDR3: CASSSDSTISGNTIYF. The CDR3 DNA reads TGTGCCAGCAGTTCAGACAGTACCATCTCTGGAAACACCATATATTTT. The gene calls are TRBV6-5 and TRBJ1-3, with D maybe TRBD1 (5 bases). The CDR3 has 16 residues. CDR1 and CDR2 from the germline V gene are MNHEY and SVGAGI. V was trimmed by 4 bases and J by 0 bases, leaving 13 bases between them.

This clonotype showed up just a few times. The chain joins TRBV7-9 to TRBJ2-1, with D hard to call. V was shortened by 3 bases and J by 4 bases, with 10 bases between the two germline ends. The germline V gene has CDR1 SEHNR and CDR2 FQNEAQ (reference sequence). The CDR3 spans 14 residues. The CDR3 sequence is CASSFNPPYNEQFF. The CDR3 nucleotides are TGTGCCAGCAGCTTTAATCCCCCGTACAATGAGCAGTTCTTC.

This clonotype was detected a few times. CDR3 coding DNA: TGCAGCGTTCTAAGAGCCGGGACACCGTATGGCTACACCTTC. It translates to CSVLRAGTPYGYTF. The rearrangement joins TRBV29-1 to TRBJ1-2; possibly TRBD1 for D (6 bases). V was trimmed by 5 bases and J by 5 bases, leaving 18 bases between them. Germline CDR1 and CDR2: SQVTM and ANQGSEA. The CDR3 totals 14 residues. The variable domain in full, completed from reference TRBV29-1 and TRBJ1-2, reads SAVISQKPSRDICQRGTSLTIQCQVDSQVTMMFWYRQQPGQSLTLIATANQGSEATYESGFVIDKFPISRPNLTFSTLTVSNMSPEDSSIYLCSVLRAGTPYGYTFGSGTRLTVV.

Many counts were recorded for this clonotype. This chain uses TRBV20-1 with TRBJ1-6, with D possibly TRBD1 on 5 matching bases. CDR1 and CDR2 (germline): DFQATT, SNEGSKA (reference sequence). The CDR3 is 14 residues long. V was trimmed by 0 bases and J by 5 bases, leaving 8 bases between them. DNA of the CDR3: TGCAGTGCTAGAGAGCAGGGAGATAATTCACCCCTCCACTTT. This translates into CSAREQGDNSPLHF.

This clonotype was seen a few times. This chain links TRBV15 with TRBJ2-5; D remains unclear. Trimming removed 5 bases at V and 1 base at J, with 11 bases between. Germline V gene sequence: CDR1 LNHNV, CDR2 YYDKDF (reference sequence). The CDR3 extends over 14 amino acids. CDR3 DNA sequence: TGTGCCACCAGCGATGGCAGTCTCCAAGAGACCCAGTACTTC. Protein product: CATSDGSLQETQYF.

This clonotype was counted at least ten times. The chain is built from TRBV20-1 and TRBJ1-5; 7 nucleotides agree with TRBD1. This CDR3 contains 12 residues. Germline CDR1 reads DFQATT; CDR2 reads SNEGSKA (reference sequence). V gave up 5 bases and J gave up 3 bases; unmatched junction bases: 1. DNA of the CDR3: TGCAGTGCTGGGACAGTCAATCAGCCCCAGCATTTT. Its translation: CSAGTVNQPQHF.

This chain links TRBV12-3 or TRBV12-4 with TRBJ1-6; D is undetermined. Between the trimmed V and J ends, which lost 2 bases and 10 bases, there was a span of 12 bases. The CDR3 spans 14 residues. CDR3 sequence reads: CASSLKSEESPLHF. Written as DNA, the CDR3 is TGTGCCAGCAGTTTAAAATCAGAAGAGTCACCCCTCCACTTT.

V and J are TRBV4-1 and TRBJ2-3, with TRBD1 matching 9 bases. CDR3 size: 16 residues. The V and J ends lost 4 bases and 6 bases, in that order; junction bases with no gene match: 11. Germline values: CDR1 MGHRA, CDR2 YSYEKL. The CDR3 protein is CASSLRSDRGGDTQYF. CDR3 nucleotide sequence: TGCGCCAGCAGCCTAAGATCGGACAGGGGTGGGGATACGCAGTATTTT.

For the CDR3, the DNA is TGCGCCAGCAGCTTGGGGGGGGTTCGGAGAGAGACCCAGTACTTC. It codes for CASSLGGVRRETQYF. The chain is built from TRBV5-1 and TRBJ2-5, with D possibly being TRBD2 (6 bases). Between the trimmed V and J ends, which lost 0 bases and 4 bases, there was a span of 13 bases. The V gene's germline CDR1 is SGHRS and CDR2 YFSETQ. The CDR3 spans 15 residues.

This clonotype has just a few counts. The chain uses TRBV20-1 and TRBJ2-5; 7 nucleotides align to TRBD2. The junction had 11 bases not matched to a gene; V was cut back by 4 bases and J by 6 bases. From germline, CDR1 is DFQATT and CDR2 SNEGSKA (reference sequence). This CDR3 region has 14 residues. This CDR3 is CSATLGGGRQTQYF. The DNA of the CDR3 is TGCAGTGCTACCCTTGGGGGGGGTAGGCAGACCCAGTACTTC.